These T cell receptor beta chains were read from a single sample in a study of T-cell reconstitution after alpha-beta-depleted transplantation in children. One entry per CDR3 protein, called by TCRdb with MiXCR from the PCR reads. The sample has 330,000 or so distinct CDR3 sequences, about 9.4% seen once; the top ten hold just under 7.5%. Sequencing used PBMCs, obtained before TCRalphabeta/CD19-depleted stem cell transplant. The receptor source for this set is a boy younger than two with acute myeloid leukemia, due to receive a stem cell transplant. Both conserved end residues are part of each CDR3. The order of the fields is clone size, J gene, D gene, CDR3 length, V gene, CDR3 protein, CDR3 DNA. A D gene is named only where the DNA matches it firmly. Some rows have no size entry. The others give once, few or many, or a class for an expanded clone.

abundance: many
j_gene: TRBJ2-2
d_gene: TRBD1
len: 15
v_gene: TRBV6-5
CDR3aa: CASSYRTGATGELFF
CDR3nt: TGTGCCAGCAGTTACAGAACAGGGGCCACCGGGGAGCTGTTTTTT

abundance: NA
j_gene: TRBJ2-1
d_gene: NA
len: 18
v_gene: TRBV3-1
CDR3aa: CASSQEILGPQAYNEQFF
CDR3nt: TGTGCCAGCAGCCAAGAAATTCTGGGGCCCCAGGCCTACAATGAGCAGTTCTTC

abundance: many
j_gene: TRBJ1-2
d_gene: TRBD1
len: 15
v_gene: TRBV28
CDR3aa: CASSLGGTGGHGYTF
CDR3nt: TGTGCCAGCAGTTTAGGGGGGACAGGGGGCCATGGCTACACCTTC

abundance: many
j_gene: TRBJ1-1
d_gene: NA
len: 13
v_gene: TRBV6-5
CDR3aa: CASSYGQPGVAFF
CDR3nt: TGTGCCAGCAGTTACGGACAGCCTGGAGTAGCTTTCTTT

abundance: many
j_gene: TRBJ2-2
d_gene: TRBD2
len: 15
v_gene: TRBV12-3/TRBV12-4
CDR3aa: CASITGGRQSGELFF
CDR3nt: TGTGCCAGCATAACGGGCGGGAGGCAGTCAGGGGAGCTGTTTTTT

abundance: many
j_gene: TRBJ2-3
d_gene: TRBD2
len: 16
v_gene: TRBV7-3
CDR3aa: CASSLEPAGGPDTQYF
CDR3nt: TGTGCCAGCAGCTTAGAACCAGCGGGGGGCCCGGATACGCAGTATTTT

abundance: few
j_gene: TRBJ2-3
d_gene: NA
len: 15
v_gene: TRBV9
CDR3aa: CASSVGATPTDTQYF
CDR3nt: TGTGCCAGCAGCGTAGGCGCGACCCCCACAGATACGCAGTATTTT

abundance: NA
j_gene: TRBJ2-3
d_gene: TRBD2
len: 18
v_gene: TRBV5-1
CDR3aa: CASSAGLAGVSSTDTQYF
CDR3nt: TGCGCCAGCAGCGCGGGACTAGCGGGAGTATCCAGCACAGATACGCAGTATTTT

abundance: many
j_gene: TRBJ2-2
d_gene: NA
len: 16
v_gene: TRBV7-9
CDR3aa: CASSLRPGPNTGELFF
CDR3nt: TGTGCCAGCAGCTTACGTCCAGGACCGAACACCGGGGAGCTGTTTTTT

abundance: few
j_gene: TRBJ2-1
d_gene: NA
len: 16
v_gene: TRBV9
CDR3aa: CASSVFATRSYNEQFF
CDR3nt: TGTGCCAGCAGCGTATTCGCGACTCGCTCCTACAATGAGCAGTTCTTC

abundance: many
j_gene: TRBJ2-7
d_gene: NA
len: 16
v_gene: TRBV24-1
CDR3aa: CATSDSGTGNSYEQYF
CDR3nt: TGTGCCACCAGTGATTCGGGGACGGGAAACTCCTACGAGCAGTACTTC

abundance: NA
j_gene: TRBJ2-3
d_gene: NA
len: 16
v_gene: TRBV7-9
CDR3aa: CASSSVDLGRTDTQYF
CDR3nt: TGTGCCAGCAGTTCGGTCGATCTAGGACGCACAGATACGCAGTATTTT

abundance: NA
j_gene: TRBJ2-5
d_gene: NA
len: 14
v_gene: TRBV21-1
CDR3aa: CASSNRTGGETQYF
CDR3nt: TGTGCCAGCAGCAACCGGACAGGGGGAGAGACCCAGTACTTC

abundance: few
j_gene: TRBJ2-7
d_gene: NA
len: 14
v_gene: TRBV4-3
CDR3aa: CASSGDRGGYEQYF
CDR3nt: TGCGCCAGCAGCGGCGACAGGGGAGGGTACGAGCAGTACTTC

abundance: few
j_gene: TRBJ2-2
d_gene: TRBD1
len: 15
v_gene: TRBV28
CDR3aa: CASSLPTGGTGELFF
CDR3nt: TGTGCCAGCAGTTTACCGACAGGGGGCACCGGGGAGCTGTTTTTT

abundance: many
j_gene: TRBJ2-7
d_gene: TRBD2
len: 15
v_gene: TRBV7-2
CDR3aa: CASSSPSGTSDEQYF
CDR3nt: TGTGCCAGCAGCTCACCTAGCGGGACGAGTGATGAGCAGTACTTC